Below, 32 T cell receptor beta chains from the same sample are listed, as sequenced in a study of cytomegalovirus exposure and HLA in healthy donors. 60 Vbeta and 13 Jbeta primers were used in PCR. Only in-frame clones appear in the TCRdb table, and some are missing; sequencing was by immunoSEQ multiplex PCR. The table includes about 96,000 clones, roughly 74% detected once. The sequenced sample consisted of PBMCs. The receptors stem from a woman in her sixties or seventies in good health and CMV-seropositive.

The chain uses TRBV7-9 and TRBJ2-7; D call uncertain. Trimming stripped 1 base from V and 3 bases from J, with 10 bases between. The CDR3 loop spans 14 amino acids. Germline assignment: CDR1 SEHNR and CDR2 FQNEAQ (reference sequence). CDR3 in DNA: TGTGCCAGCAGCTTAGGTACAGTCAACTACGAGCAGTACTTC. Protein product: CASSLGTVNYEQYF.

The chain links TRBV5-1 to TRBJ2-7; 11 bases agree with TRBD2. The junction had 11 bases not matched to a gene; V was cut back by 3 bases and J by 6 bases. Germline V gene lookup returns CDR1 SGHRS and CDR2 YFSETQ. This CDR3 has 16 residues. Written as DNA, the CDR3 is TGCGCCAGCAGCTCCGGCTTAGCGGGAGGGCCGGTCGAGCAGTACTTC. Amino acids: CASSSGLAGGPVEQYF. The full variable domain, rest sourced from reference TRBV5-1 and TRBJ2-7, is KAGVTQTPRYLIKTRGQQVTLSCSPISGHRSVSWYQQTPGQGLQFLFEYFSETQRNKGNFPGRFSGRQFSNSRSEMNVSTLELGDSALYLCASSSGLAGGPVEQYFGPGTRLTVT.

The genes are TRBV5-4 and TRBJ2-1, with TRBD2 matching over 7 bases. The CDR3 has 15 amino acids. The germline V gene encodes CDR1 SGHNT and CDR2 YYREEE (reference sequence). Trimming cost V 0 bases and J 0 bases; bases outside gene matches: 0. The DNA of the CDR3 is TGTGCCAGCAGCTTGGGCGGGAGCTCCTACAATGAGCAGTTCTTC. Amino acids: CASSLGGSSYNEQFF.

J is TRBJ1-5 and V is TRBV7-9; D is undetermined. Trimming removed 3 bases at V and 4 bases at J, with 4 bases between. Germline V CDR1 and CDR2: SEHNR, FQNEAQ (reference sequence). The CDR3 totals 12 residues. The CDR3 here is CASSFSNQPQHF. CDR3 sequence (DNA): TGTGCCAGCAGCTTTTCTAATCAGCCCCAGCATTTT.

This clone has just a few counts. The J gene is TRBJ2-5, the V gene TRBV30; D ambiguous. Germline V CDR1 and CDR2: GTSNPN, SVGIG (reference sequence). The length of the CDR3 is 11 residues. The germline V and J ends were trimmed by 4 bases and 1 base, with 4 bases remaining between them. CDR3 DNA sequence: TGTGCCTGGAACGGCCAAGAGACCCAGTACTTC. It encodes CAWNGQETQYF.

The count of this clone is one. This rearrangement joins TRBV9 to TRBJ2-5, with a possible D match to TRBD2 (6 bases). V lost 0 bases to trimming and J lost 4 bases, with 13 bases between them. Germline CDR1 and CDR2: SGDLS and YYNGEE. This CDR3 spans 15 amino acids. CDR3 amino acids: CASSVDRASVETQYF. The CDR3 DNA is TGTGCCAGCAGCGTAGATAGGGCTAGCGTAGAGACCCAGTACTTC.

The chain joins TRBV28 to TRBJ1-1, with D uncertain. Trimming took off 2 bases at V and 4 bases at J, with 8 bases between the two ends. This CDR3 has 13 amino acids. Per germline, CDR1 MDHEN and CDR2 SYDVKM. CDR3 nucleotides: TGTGCCAGCAGTTTACAGGCCCGCACTGAAGCTTTCTTT. Encoded protein: CASSLQARTEAFF.

This clone has just a few counts. The chain links TRBV28 to TRBJ2-5, with 7 nucleotides matching TRBD1. This CDR3 has 13 residues. Germline loops: CDR1 MDHEN, CDR2 SYDVKM. The ends lost 3 bases at V and 9 bases at J; junction bases unmatched: 7. As DNA, the CDR3 is TGTGCCAGCAGTTTGGGACAGCAAGGGCCCCAGTACTTC. Protein: CASSLGQQGPQYF.

The chain carries TRBV9 and TRBJ1-5; 7 bases line up with TRBD1. The V gene end was trimmed by 4 bases and the J gene end by 7 bases; junction bases not matched to a gene: 8. Germline CDR1 is SGDLS and CDR2 is YYNGEE. The CDR3 extends over 14 amino acids. The CDR3 reads CASSTGQVGQPQHF. CDR3 DNA: TGTGCCAGCAGCACAGGACAGGTCGGCCAGCCCCAGCATTTT.

The chain combines TRBV10-2 with TRBJ1-3; 8 bases match TRBD1. The junction had 8 bases not matched to a gene; V was cut back by 4 bases and J by 0 bases. This CDR3 contains 17 residues. Germline CDR1 WSHSY, CDR2 SAAADI. CDR3 sequence reads: CASSGSGTGVSGNTIYF. CDR3 bases: TGCGCCAGCAGTGGCTCCGGGACAGGAGTCTCTGGAAACACCATATATTTT.

V gene TRBV5-1 combines with J gene TRBJ2-3; 8 nucleotides agree with TRBD2. Germline V gives CDR1 SGHRS, CDR2 YFSETQ. The CDR3 is 15 amino acids. V lost 4 bases and J lost 0; bases outside the gene matches: 4. The CDR3 coding sequence is TGCGCCAGCAGCCCCCAGCGGGAGAGCACAGATACGCAGTATTTT. This sequence encodes CASSPQRESTDTQYF.

The chain uses TRBV28 and TRBJ2-1; D might be TRBD2 (6 bases). The CDR3 is 15 residues long. The V end was cut by 1 base, the J end by 5 bases, with 12 bases between. Looked up from germline, CDR1 is MDHEN and CDR2 is SYDVKM. CDR3 sequence reads: CASSLFSGRNNEQFF. The CDR3 bases are TGTGCCAGCAGTTTATTTAGCGGACGAAACAATGAGCAGTTCTTC.

This chain connects TRBV7-3 to TRBJ2-7; TRBD2 is a possible D gene (6 bases). This CDR3 is built from 13 residues. V shed 2 bases and J shed 10 bases, with 15 bases lying between them. Per germline, CDR1 SGHTA and CDR2 FQGTGA. The CDR3 bases are TGTGCCAGCAGCTTAGAAGAAGGGACTCATCAGTACTTC. This encodes CASSLEEGTHQYF.

V and J are TRBV30 and TRBJ1-2; no reliable D call. The ends were cut back, 5 bases at V and 3 bases at J, with 13 bases in the middle. The CDR3 consists of 13 residues. Germline loops: CDR1 GTSNPN, CDR2 SVGIG (reference sequence). In nucleotides, the CDR3 is TGTGCCTGGCGAGAACAGAGCCACTATGGCTACACCTTC. Its translation is CAWREQSHYGYTF.

The chain links TRBV6-5 to TRBJ2-7; 7 bases map to TRBD2. Germline CDR1 and CDR2: MNHEY and SVGAGI. The CDR3 covers 14 residues. Unmatched junction bases numbered 13, after V lost 6 bases and J lost 8 bases. CDR3 amino acids: CASRTGFAGVQQYF. Written as DNA, the CDR3 is TGTGCCAGCAGAACAGGTTTTGCGGGAGTTCAGCAGTACTTC.

This chain links TRBV19 with TRBJ2-3; 11 bases agree with TRBD2. V was pared by 5 bases and J by 4 bases, with 8 bases of the junction left unmatched. Germline CDR1 LNHDA, CDR2 SQIVND (reference sequence). The CDR3 runs to 16 residues. This chain's CDR3 is CASSPGTSGRPDTQYF. The CDR3 DNA reads TGTGCCAGTAGTCCTGGGACTAGCGGAAGGCCAGATACGCAGTATTTT.

This clone was detected once. This rearrangement joins TRBV28 to TRBJ2-7; TRBD2 agrees at 9 bases. CDR1 and CDR2 from the germline V gene are MDHEN and SYDVKM. This CDR3 is built from 15 residues. The J segment lost 4 bases and the V segment lost 6 bases, leaving 10 bases of the junction unmatched. Written as DNA, the CDR3 is TGTGCCAGCAGCTCACCGGCGGGAGGGCCGTACGAGCAGTACTTC. Translated, it gives CASSSPAGGPYEQYF.

The chain recombines TRBV6-5 with TRBJ2-5; a possible D gene is TRBD2 (7 bases). Trimming left V 2 bases short and J 6 bases short, with 16 bases between. Germline V gene data show CDR1 as MNHEY and CDR2 as SVGAGI. This CDR3 spans 15 amino acids. The CDR3 DNA reads TGTGCCAGCAGTTACCGAGGGGCGGGGGCCCAGACCCAGTACTTC. Translated, it gives CASSYRGAGAQTQYF.

The genes are TRBV30 and TRBJ1-6; D gene ambiguous. The germline gives CDR1 GTSNPN, CDR2 SVGIG (reference sequence). V lost 3 bases to trimming and J lost 8 bases, with 17 bases between them. The CDR3 sequence is 15 residues long. The CDR3 DNA sequence: TGTGCCTGGAGCCCCCATTCGGGGAAAGATTCACCCCTCCACTTT. Encoded protein: CAWSPHSGKDSPLHF.

CDR3 DNA sequence: TGCGCCAGCAGCTGGAAGGGACAGGGGAGCTATGGCTACACCTTC. This gives the protein CASSWKGQGSYGYTF. This rearrangement joins TRBV5-1 to TRBJ1-2; TRBD1 aligns across 10 bases. The V gene end was trimmed by 3 bases and the J gene end by 4 bases; junction bases not matched to a gene: 6. Germline assignment: CDR1 SGHRS and CDR2 YFSETQ. The length of the CDR3 is 15 residues.

This chain joins TRBV29-1 and TRBJ2-3; possible D gene TRBD2, 5 bases. V was pared by 1 base and J by 2 bases, with 10 bases between. This CDR3 has 14 amino acids. CDR1 SQVTM and CDR2 ANQGSEA come from the germline V gene. The CDR3 region is CSVEVTGITDTQYF. CDR3 coding DNA: TGCAGCGTTGAAGTGACGGGAATCACAGATACGCAGTATTTT.

Turning to this clone: One junction end disagrees with the germline gene, perhaps due to a read error. The chain is built from TRBV5-1 and TRBJ2-7, with 12 bases aligning to TRBD2. The CDR3 runs 10 residues. CDR1 and CDR2 from the germline V gene are SGHRS and YFSETQ. The CDR3 sequence is CASSTTSGRF. The DNA of the CDR3 is TGCGCCAGCAGCACCACTAGCGGGAGGTTC.

This clone appeared a few times. This chain links TRBV5-4 with TRBJ2-3, with 7 bases matching TRBD2. Germline V gene lookup returns CDR1 SGHNT and CDR2 YYREEE (reference sequence). V shed 8 bases and J 1 base; nucleotides not matched to a gene: 4. The length of the CDR3 is 13 residues. DNA of the CDR3: TGTGCCAGTCTAGCGGTCGGCACAGATACGCAGTATTTT. This sequence encodes CASLAVGTDTQYF. Together with reference TRBV5-4 and TRBJ2-3, the CDR3 gives the full variable domain: ETGVTQSPTHLIKTRGQQVTLRCSSQSGHNTVSWYQQALGQGPQFIFQYYREEENGRGNFPPRFSGLQFPNYSSELNVNALELDDSALYLCASLAVGTDTQYFGPGTRLTVL.

The chain links TRBV28 to TRBJ2-4; 9 bases are a match to TRBD2. With 5 bases clipped from V and 8 bases from J, the junction kept 4 bases outside the gene matches. The germline gives CDR1 MDHEN, CDR2 SYDVKM. CDR3 length: 13 amino acids. The CDR3 sequence: CASSASGTHIQYF. The CDR3 DNA follows: TGTGCCAGCAGTGCTAGCGGGACGCACATTCAGTACTTC.

This clone was seen just once. This rearrangement joins TRBV7-2 to TRBJ2-3; 7 nucleotides match TRBD2. Trimming cost V 2 bases and J 3 bases; bases outside gene matches: 5. The CDR3 has 15 amino acids. Germline V CDR1 and CDR2: SGHTA, FQGNSA. This CDR3 reads CASSLFGGGTDTQYF. In nucleotides, the CDR3 is TGTGCCAGCAGCTTATTTGGGGGGGGAACAGATACGCAGTATTTT.

V usage is TRBV7-2 and J usage is TRBJ2-4, with D possibly TRBD1 on 6 matching bases. The germline V and J ends were trimmed by 2 bases and 2 bases, with 22 bases remaining between them. Germline V lookup: CDR1 SGHTA, CDR2 FQGNSA. The CDR3 is 19 amino acids. CDR3 in amino acids: CASSLLYENWGTSKNIQYF. The CDR3 DNA follows: TGTGCCAGCAGCTTACTTTACGAAAATTGGGGGACATCCAAAAACATTCAGTACTTC.

This clone appeared a few times. J is TRBJ1-1 and V is TRBV6-5, with 8 bases that match TRBD1. Germline V gene data show CDR1 as MNHEY and CDR2 as SVGAGI. With V trimmed by 2 bases and J by 10 bases, 6 bases remained unmatched. CDR3 length: 13 amino acids. In nucleotides, the CDR3 is TGTGCCAGCAGTTACCCTGGACAGGGTAGAGCTTTCTTT. It yields the protein CASSYPGQGRAFF.

This clone was seen only a few times. This chain uses TRBV19 with TRBJ1-4, with D hard to call. The germline CDR1 and CDR2 sequences are LNHDA and SQIVND (reference sequence). CDR3 length equals 13 residues. Between the trimmed V and J ends, which lost 6 bases and 8 bases, there was a span of 13 bases. Here the CDR3 DNA reads TGTGCCAGTAGGCCGGGAACGGGAGAAAAACTGTTTTTT. Translation gives CASRPGTGEKLFF.

The chain carries TRBV28 and TRBJ2-4, with D perhaps matching TRBD1 (6 bases). Deletions cut 5 bases from V and 0 bases from J, with 20 bases between. Germline loops: CDR1 MDHEN, CDR2 SYDVKM. This CDR3 is built from 18 residues. The DNA of the CDR3 is TGTGCCAGCAGTCCTACCCCAGGACAGCTCCTAGCCAAAAACATTCAGTACTTC. Its protein product is CASSPTPGQLLAKNIQYF.

The chain carries TRBV7-6 and TRBJ2-1; D is unresolved. The CDR3 covers 12 residues. Trimming removed 4 bases from V and 9 bases from J, with 10 bases in between. CDR1 is SGHVS and CDR2 is FNYEAQ in the germline V gene. The CDR3 spells CASSWSRGEQFF. DNA for the CDR3: TGTGCCAGCAGCTGGTCTAGAGGTGAGCAGTTCTTC.

This clone was detected only a few times. The rearrangement uses TRBV27 and TRBJ1-2; D gene ambiguous. The V and J ends lost 6 bases and 8 bases respectively, with 16 bases between them. The germline CDR1 and CDR2 sequences are MNHEY and SMNVEV (reference sequence). This CDR3 has 13 amino acids. DNA for the CDR3: TGTGCCAGCAGCCCCCCGGGTTTTTGGGGCTACACCTTC. Translation gives CASSPPGFWGYTF.

The rearrangement uses TRBV9 and TRBJ2-5, with 9 bases fitting TRBD1. Matching the DNA end better, TRBJ2-7 makes the J call doubtful. The CDR3 spans 13 residues. Germline V CDR1 and CDR2: SGDLS, YYNGEE. CDR3 coding DNA: TGTGCCAGCAGCGTGGGACAGGGCCGCGAGCAGTACTTC. Translation gives CASSVGQGREQYF.